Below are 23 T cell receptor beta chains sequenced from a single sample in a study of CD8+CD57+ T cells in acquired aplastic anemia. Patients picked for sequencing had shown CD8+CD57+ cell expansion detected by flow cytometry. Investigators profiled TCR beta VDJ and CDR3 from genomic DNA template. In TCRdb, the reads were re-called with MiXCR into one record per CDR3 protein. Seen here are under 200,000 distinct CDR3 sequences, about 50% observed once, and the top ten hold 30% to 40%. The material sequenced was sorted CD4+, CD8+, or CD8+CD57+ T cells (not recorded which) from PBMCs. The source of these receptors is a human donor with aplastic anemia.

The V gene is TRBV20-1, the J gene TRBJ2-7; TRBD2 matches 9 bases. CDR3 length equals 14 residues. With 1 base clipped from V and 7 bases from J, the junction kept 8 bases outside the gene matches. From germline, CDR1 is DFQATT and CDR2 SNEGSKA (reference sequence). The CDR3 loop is CSARGLAGSEEQYF. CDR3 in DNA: TGCAGTGCTAGAGGGCTAGCGGGGAGTGAGGAGCAGTACTTC.

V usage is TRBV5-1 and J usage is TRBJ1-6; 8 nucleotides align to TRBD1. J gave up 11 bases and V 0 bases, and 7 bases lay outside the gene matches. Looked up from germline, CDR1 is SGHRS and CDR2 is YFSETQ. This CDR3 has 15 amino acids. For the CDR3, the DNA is TGCGCCAGCAGCTTGGACAGGGGGGTGGCGGCACCCCTCCACTTT. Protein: CASSLDRGVAAPLHF.

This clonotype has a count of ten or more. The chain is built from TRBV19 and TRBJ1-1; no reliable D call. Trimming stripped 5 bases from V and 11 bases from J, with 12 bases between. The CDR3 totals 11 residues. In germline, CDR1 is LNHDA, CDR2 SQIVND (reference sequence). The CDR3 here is CASSSSGGAFF. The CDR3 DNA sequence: TGTGCCAGTAGTTCGTCCGGAGGGGCTTTCTTT.

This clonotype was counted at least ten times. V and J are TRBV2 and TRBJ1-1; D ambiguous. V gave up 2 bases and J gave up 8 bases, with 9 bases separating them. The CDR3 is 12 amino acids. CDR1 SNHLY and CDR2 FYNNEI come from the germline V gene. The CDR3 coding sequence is TGTGCCAGCAGTGAAAGGCGGGCAGAAGCTTTCTTT. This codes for CASSERRAEAFF.

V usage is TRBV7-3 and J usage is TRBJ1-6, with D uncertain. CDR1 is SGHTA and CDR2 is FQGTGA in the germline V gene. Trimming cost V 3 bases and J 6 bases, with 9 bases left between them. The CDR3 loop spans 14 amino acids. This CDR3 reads CASSLDSGNSPLHF. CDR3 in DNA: TGTGCCAGCAGCTTGGATTCCGGTAATTCACCCCTCCACTTT. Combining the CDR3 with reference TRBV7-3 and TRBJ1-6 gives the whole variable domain GAGVSQTPSNKVTEKGKYVELRCDPISGHTALYWYRQSLGQGPEFLIYFQGTGAADDSGLPNDRFFAVRPEGSVSTLKIQRTERGDSAVYLCASSLDSGNSPLHFGNGTRLTVT.

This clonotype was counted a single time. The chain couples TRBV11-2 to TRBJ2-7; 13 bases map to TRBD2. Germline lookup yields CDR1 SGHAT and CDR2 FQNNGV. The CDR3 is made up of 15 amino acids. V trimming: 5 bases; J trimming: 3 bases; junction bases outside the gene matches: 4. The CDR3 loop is CASSPTSGRNYEQYF. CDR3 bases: TGTGCCAGCAGCCCGACTAGCGGGAGGAACTACGAGCAGTACTTC.

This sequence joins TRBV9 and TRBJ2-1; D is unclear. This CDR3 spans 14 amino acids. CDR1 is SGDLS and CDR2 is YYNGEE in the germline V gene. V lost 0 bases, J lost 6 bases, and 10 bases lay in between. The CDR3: CASSVVGDGNEQFF. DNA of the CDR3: TGTGCCAGCAGCGTAGTTGGTGACGGCAATGAGCAGTTCTTC. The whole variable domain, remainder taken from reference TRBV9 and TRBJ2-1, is DSGVTQTPKHLITATGQRVTLRCSPRSGDLSVYWYQQSLDQGLQFLIQYYNGEERAKGNILERFSAQQFPDLHSELNLSSLELGDSALYFCASSVVGDGNEQFFGPGTRLTVL.

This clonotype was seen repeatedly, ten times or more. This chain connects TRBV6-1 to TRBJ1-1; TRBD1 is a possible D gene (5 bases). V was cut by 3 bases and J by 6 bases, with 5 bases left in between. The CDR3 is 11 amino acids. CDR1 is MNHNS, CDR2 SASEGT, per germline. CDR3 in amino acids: CASSEGAEAFF. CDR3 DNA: TGTGCCAGCAGTGAGGGGGCTGAAGCTTTCTTT.

The CDR3 bases are TGTGCCAGCAGCCCCTCCGGGACGTCCAAGAATGAGCAGTTCTTC. Protein sequence: CASSPSGTSKNEQFF. The chain couples TRBV2 to TRBJ2-1, with D tentatively TRBD1 or TRBD2 (5 bases each). The CDR3 is made up of 15 amino acids. Germline CDR1 reads SNHLY; CDR2 reads FYNNEI. Deletions cut 6 bases from V and 7 bases from J, with 19 bases between.

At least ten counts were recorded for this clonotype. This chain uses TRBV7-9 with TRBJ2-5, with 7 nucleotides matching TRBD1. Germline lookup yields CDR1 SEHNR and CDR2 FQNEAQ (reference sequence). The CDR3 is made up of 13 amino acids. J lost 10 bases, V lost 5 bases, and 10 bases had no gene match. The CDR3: CASSPGQAGFQYF. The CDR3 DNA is TGTGCCAGCAGCCCTGGACAGGCAGGTTTCCAGTACTTC.

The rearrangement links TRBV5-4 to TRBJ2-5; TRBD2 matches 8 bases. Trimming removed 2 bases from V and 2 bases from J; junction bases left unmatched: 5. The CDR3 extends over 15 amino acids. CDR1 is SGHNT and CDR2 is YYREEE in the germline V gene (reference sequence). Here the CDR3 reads CASSLSGGRQETQYF. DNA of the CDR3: TGTGCCAGCAGCTTAAGCGGGGGAAGACAAGAGACCCAGTACTTC. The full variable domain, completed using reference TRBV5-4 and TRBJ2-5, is ETGVTQSPTHLIKTRGQQVTLRCSSQSGHNTVSWYQQALGQGPQFIFQYYREEENGRGNFPPRFSGLQFPNYSSELNVNALELDDSALYLCASSLSGGRQETQYFGPGTRLLVL.

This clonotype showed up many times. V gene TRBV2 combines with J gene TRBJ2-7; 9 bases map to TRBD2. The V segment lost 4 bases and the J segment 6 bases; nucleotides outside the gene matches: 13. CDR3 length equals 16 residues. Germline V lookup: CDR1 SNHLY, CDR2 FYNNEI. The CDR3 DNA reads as TGTGCCAGCAGTGGGCTAGCGGGAAACCGTATCGGCGAGCAGTACTTC. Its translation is CASSGLAGNRIGEQYF.

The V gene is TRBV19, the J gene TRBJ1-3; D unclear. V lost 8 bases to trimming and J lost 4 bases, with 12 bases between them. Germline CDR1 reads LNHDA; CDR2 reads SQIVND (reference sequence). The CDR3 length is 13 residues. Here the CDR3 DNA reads TGTGCCAGTGCGGGTCGGGGAGGAAACACCATATATTTT. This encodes CASAGRGGNTIYF.

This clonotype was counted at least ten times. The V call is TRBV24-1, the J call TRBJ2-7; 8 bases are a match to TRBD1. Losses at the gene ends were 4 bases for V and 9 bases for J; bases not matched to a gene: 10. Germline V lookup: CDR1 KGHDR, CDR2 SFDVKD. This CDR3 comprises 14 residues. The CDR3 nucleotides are TGTGCCACCAGTGACTCGGGACAGGCCCCGGTGCAGTACTTC. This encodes CATSDSGQAPVQYF.

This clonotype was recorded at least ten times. For the CDR3, the DNA is TGTGCCACCTCCACGGGACCCCTGGATACGCAGTATTTT. Amino acids: CATSTGPLDTQYF. The chain recombines TRBV3-1 with TRBJ2-3; D could derive from TRBD1 or TRBD2 (5 bases each). The ends were cut back, 10 bases at V and 6 bases at J, with 17 bases in the middle. There are 13 residues in the CDR3. Germline V gives CDR1 LGHDT, CDR2 YNNKEL (reference sequence).

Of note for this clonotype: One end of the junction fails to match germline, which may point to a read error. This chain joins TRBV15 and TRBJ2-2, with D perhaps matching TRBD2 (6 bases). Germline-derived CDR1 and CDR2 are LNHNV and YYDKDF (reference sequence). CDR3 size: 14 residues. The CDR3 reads CTTSRIGNTGELFF. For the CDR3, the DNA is TGTACCACTAGCAGAATAGGGAACACCGGGGAGCTGTTTTTT.

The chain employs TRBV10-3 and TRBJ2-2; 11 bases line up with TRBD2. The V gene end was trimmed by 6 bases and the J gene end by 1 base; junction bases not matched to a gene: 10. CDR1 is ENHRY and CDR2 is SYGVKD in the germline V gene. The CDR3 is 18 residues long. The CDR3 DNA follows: TGTGCCATCAGGGCCACAACCGGGACTAGCGGGAACACCGGGGAGCTGTTTTTT. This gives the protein CAIRATTGTSGNTGELFF.

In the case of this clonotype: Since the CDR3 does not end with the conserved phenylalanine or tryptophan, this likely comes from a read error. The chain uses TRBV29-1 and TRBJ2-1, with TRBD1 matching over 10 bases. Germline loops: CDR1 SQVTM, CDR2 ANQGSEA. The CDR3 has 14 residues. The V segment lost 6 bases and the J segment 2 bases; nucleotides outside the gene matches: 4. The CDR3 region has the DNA TGCAGCGTAGGACAGGGGGGGACCTACAATGAGCAGTTCCTC. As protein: CSVGQGGTYNEQFL.

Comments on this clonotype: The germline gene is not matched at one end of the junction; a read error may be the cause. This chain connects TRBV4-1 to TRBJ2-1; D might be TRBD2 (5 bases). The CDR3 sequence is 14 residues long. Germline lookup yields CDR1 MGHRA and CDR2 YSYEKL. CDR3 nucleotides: TGCGCCAGCAGCCAAGGGGGTCTAGCCAATGGGCAGTTCTTC. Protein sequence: CASSQGGLANGQFF.

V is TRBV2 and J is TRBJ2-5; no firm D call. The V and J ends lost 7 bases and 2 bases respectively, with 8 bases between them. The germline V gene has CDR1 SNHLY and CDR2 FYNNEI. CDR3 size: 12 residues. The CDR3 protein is CASTARQETQYF. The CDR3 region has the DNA TGTGCCAGCACGGCGAGACAAGAGACCCAGTACTTC.

CDR3 DNA: TGTGCCAGCAGCTTATCCTTGACAGGGGTCAATGAGCAGTTCTTC. It is translated as CASSLSLTGVNEQFF. This sequence joins TRBV7-3 and TRBJ2-1, with 8 bases that match TRBD1. This CDR3 is 15 amino acids long. V trimming: 2 bases; J trimming: 6 bases; junction bases outside the gene matches: 6. Germline V gene data show CDR1 as SGHTA and CDR2 as FQGTGA.

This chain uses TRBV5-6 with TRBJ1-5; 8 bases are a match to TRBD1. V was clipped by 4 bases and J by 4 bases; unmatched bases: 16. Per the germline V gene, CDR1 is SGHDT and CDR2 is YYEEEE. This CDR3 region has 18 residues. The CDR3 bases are TGTGCCAGCAGCACCCAGAGAAGGGAGACAGGGGAAAATCAGCCCCAGCATTTT. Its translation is CASSTQRRETGENQPQHF.

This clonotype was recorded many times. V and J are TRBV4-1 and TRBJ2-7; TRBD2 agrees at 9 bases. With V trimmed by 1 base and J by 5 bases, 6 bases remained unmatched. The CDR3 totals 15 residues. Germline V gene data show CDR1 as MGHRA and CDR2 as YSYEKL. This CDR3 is CASSQVSGSIHEQYF. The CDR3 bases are TGCGCCAGCAGCCAAGTTAGCGGGAGTATCCACGAGCAGTACTTC.